This T cell receptor beta chain was retrieved from a study of shared clonotypes between healthy human individuals. V dropped 5 bases and J dropped 5; count of bases not matched to a gene: 9. The CDR3 runs 16 residues. Germline CDR1 reads SNHLY; CDR2 reads FYNNEI. Original processing methods: ImmunoSEQ sequences covered only the junction and lacked quality scores; filtering therefore differed. TCRdb's copy holds only in-frame clones and misses some; the assay was immunoSEQ multiplex PCR. Clone size and V and J calls were adopted from that table, with D and trimming inferred from the DNA. The table shows over a million clones, with around three quarters occurring only once. Study-wide results and limits: Investigators expected sequencing depth to affect clonotype sharing among donors.

Remarks on this clone: No antigen is known for it.

Input material: memory CD4+ T cells from PBMCs. Subset denoted: CD45RA-negative fraction. This receptor was obtained from a man aged 18 to 29 in good health. Some clones in this sample may be carry-over from other donors' samples. This rearrangement joins TRBV2 to TRBJ2-1; 10 nucleotides line up with TRBD2. The CDR3 region is CASSPRTSGGNNEQFF. For the CDR3, the DNA is TGTGCCAGCAGTCCCCGGACTAGCGGAGGGAACAATGAGCAGTTCTTC.